Below are 13 T cell receptor beta chains sequenced from a single sample in a study. Using its own MiXCR run on the 5' RACE reads, TCRdb lists one record per CDR3 protein. The sample lists roughly 64,000 distinct CDR3 sequences, around a fifth occurring once. Sequencing was done on a sample of memory CD4+ T cells sorted from a lymph node. Noted subset: memory CD4+ T cells, CD4+CD45RO+CD25-. The receptor source for this set is a female donor with breast cancer.

About this clonotype itself: A much larger clone differs from this one at a single base, so this may be a read error. This chain joins TRBV29-1 and TRBJ2-1; 7 bases fit TRBD2. Germline V gives CDR1 SQVTM, CDR2 ANQGSEA. CDR3 length: 14 amino acids. In nucleotides, the CDR3 is TGCAGCGTTCGCGGGAGACTCTCCCACAATGAGCAGTTCTTC. It translates to CSVRGRLSHNEQFF.

This clonotype showed up just a few times. The chain recombines TRBV4-1 with TRBJ2-7; TRBD1 agrees at 7 bases. From germline, CDR1 is MGHRA and CDR2 YSYEKL. The CDR3 is made up of 17 amino acids. V lost 1 base, J lost 0 bases, and 9 bases stayed unmatched. Written as DNA, the CDR3 is TGCGCCAGCAGCCAAGTTAAGACAGGGCCCTTCTCCTACGAGCAGTACTTC. Translated: CASSQVKTGPFSYEQYF.

This clonotype appeared a few times. The chain joins TRBV12-3 or TRBV12-4 to TRBJ1-1; 8 bases line up with TRBD1. The CDR3 runs 14 residues. V lost 6 bases to trimming and J lost 3 bases; unmatched junction nucleotides: 6. DNA for the CDR3: TGTGCCAGCAGCCCACAGGGGGAGCACACTGAAGCTTTCTTT. Translation: CASSPQGEHTEAFF.

In regard to this clonotype: Germline is not matched at one junction end, which may reflect a read error. The rearrangement uses TRBV7-9 and TRBJ1-4; D possibly corresponds to TRBD1 (5 bases). Germline CDR1 reads SEHNR; CDR2 reads FQNEAQ (reference sequence). The CDR3 sequence is 14 residues long. The CDR3 bases are TGTGCCAGCAGCTTCTCCGGGACGCCGGAAAGACTGTTTTTT. Its protein product is CASSFSGTPERLFF. Full variable domain (outside the CDR3, taken from reference TRBV7-9 and TRBJ1-4): DTGVSQNPRHKITKRGQNVTFRCDPISEHNRLYWYRQTLGQGPEFLTYFQNEAQLEKSRLLSDRFSAERPKGSFSTLEIQRTEQGDSAMYLCASSFSGTPERLFFGSGTQLSVL.

Points on this clonotype: The junction shows a germline mismatch at one end, possibly a read error. J is TRBJ1-1 and V is TRBV24-1; possible D gene TRBD1, 5 bases. CDR1 and CDR2 from the germline V gene are KGHDR and SFDVKD. The CDR3 runs 13 residues. The CDR3: CATSDPGTGEASF. The CDR3 bases are TGTGCCACCAGTGACCCCGGGACCGGTGAAGCTTCCTTT.

This clonotype came up a few times. J is TRBJ2-3 and V is TRBV5-1, with a weak D call TRBD2 (6 bases). The CDR3 is made up of 17 amino acids. Trimming took off 0 bases at V and 0 bases at J, with 14 bases between the two ends. CDR1 and CDR2 from the germline V gene are SGHRS and YFSETQ. The CDR3 here is CASSLARDFPSTDTQYF. CDR3 sequence (DNA): TGCGCCAGCAGCTTGGCCAGGGACTTCCCTAGCACAGATACGCAGTATTTT.

This clonotype was seen at least ten times. The chain's CDR3 is CATSSYGPGSGIRGYTF. The CDR3 DNA reads as TGTGCCACCAGCAGTTACGGGCCAGGGAGCGGCATTCGTGGCTACACCTTC. The chain is built from TRBV15 and TRBJ1-2; a weak D match, TRBD1 (5 bases). This CDR3 has 17 amino acids. Germline assignment: CDR1 LNHNV and CDR2 YYDKDF (reference sequence). V was clipped by 3 bases and J by 7 bases, with 24 bases between them.

The chain recombines TRBV18 with TRBJ2-3, with D possibly matching TRBD1 (6 bases). Germline CDR1 and CDR2: KGHSH and LQKENI. The CDR3 totals 14 residues. V lost 3 bases to trimming and J lost 0 bases, with 7 bases between them. The chain's CDR3 is CASSPGASTDTQYF. For the CDR3, the DNA is TGTGCCAGCTCACCGGGGGCTAGCACAGATACGCAGTATTTT.

This clonotype was found a few times. The rearrangement links TRBV25-1 to TRBJ1-2; no firm D call. The germline gives CDR1 MGHDK, CDR2 SYGVNS. The length of the CDR3 is 13 residues. Trimming stripped 3 bases from V and 7 bases from J, with 12 bases between. The CDR3 region is CASSDYRSGGYTF. The CDR3 coding sequence is TGTGCCAGCAGTGACTACCGCTCCGGTGGCTACACCTTC.

Of note for this clonotype: One end of the junction is discordant with germline, which a read error may explain. The V gene is TRBV20-1, the J gene TRBJ2-4; possibly TRBD2 for D (5 bases). CDR1 DFQATT and CDR2 SNEGSKA come from the germline V gene (reference sequence). The CDR3 is 12 amino acids. The CDR3: CSARDDPGVGYF. CDR3 DNA sequence: TGCAGCGCTAGAGATGATCCCGGGGTAGGGTACTTC.

Concerning this clonotype itself: This sequence may be a read error, since a much larger clone differs from it by one base. The rearrangement links TRBV12-3 or TRBV12-4 to TRBJ1-1; D gene unclear. This CDR3 is 13 amino acids long. V was trimmed by 5 bases and J by 10 bases, leaving 17 bases between them. The CDR3 DNA follows: TGTGCCAGCAGTATTGGGCCTCTCCCGGGAGCTTTCTTT. It is translated as CASSIGPLPGAFF.

Concerning this clonotype itself: A read error may produce the germline difference seen at one junction end. This sequence joins TRBV12-3 or TRBV12-4 and TRBJ1-1, with a tentative D call TRBD1 (5 bases). The length of the CDR3 is 14 residues. As DNA, the CDR3 is TGTGCCAGCAGTCCTCAAGGGGCGAACGCTGAAGCTTTCTTT. It translates to CASSPQGANAEAFF.

This clonotype was counted only a few times. V is TRBV28 and J is TRBJ2-2; the match to TRBD2 covers 7 bases. The CDR3 is made up of 13 amino acids. Germline V gene lookup returns CDR1 MDHEN and CDR2 SYDVKM. V dropped 10 bases and J dropped 1; count of bases not matched to a gene: 3. CDR3 bases: TGTGCCACTCTAGCGGTGAACACCGGGGAGCTGTTTTTT. It codes for CATLAVNTGELFF.